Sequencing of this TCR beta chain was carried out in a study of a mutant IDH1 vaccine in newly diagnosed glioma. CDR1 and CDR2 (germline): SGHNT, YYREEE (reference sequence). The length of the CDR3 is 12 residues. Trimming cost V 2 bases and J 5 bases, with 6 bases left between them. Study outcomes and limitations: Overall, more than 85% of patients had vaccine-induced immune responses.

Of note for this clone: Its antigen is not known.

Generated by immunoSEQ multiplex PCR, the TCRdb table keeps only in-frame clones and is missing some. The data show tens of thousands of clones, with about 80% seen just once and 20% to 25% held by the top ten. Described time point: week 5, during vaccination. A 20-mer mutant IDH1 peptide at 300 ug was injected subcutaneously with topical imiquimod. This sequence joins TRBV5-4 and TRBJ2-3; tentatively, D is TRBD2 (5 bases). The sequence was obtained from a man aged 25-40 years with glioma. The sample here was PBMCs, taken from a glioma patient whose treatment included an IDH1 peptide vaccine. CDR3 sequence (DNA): TGTGCCAGCAGCTTAGGAGGAGATACGCAGTATTTT. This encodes CASSLGGDTQYF.